A selection of T cell receptor beta chains follows, all from one sample in a study of T cell responses to AZD1222 COVID-19 vaccine. Using immunoSEQ multiplex PCR, the repertoire was profiled, and TCRdb retains in-frame clones only, with some absent. The table records about 97,000 clones, roughly 84% of them present only once. The input for sequencing was peripheral blood, taken on day 0 of AZD1222 vaccination. The receptors shown here come from an adult in good health. The CDR3 runs from the conserved cysteine through the conserved F or W. A D gene is named only where the DNA matches it firmly. The listing skips clone size in some rows; elsewhere it reads once, few, many or a size class.

>-|TRBV14|TRBJ1-6|-
TGTGCCAGCAGCCAGAGACGGAGCTCCTATAATTCACCCCTCCACTTT
CASSQRRSSYNSPLHF
>-|TRBV9|TRBJ2-2|-
TGTGCCAGCAGCTCTCCCGGGACAATCGCCGGGGAGCTGTTTTTT
CASSSPGTIAGELFF
>-|TRBV18|TRBJ1-1|-
TGTGCCAGCTCACCGGGGAGGAACACTGAAGCTTTCTTT
CASSPGRNTEAFF
>-|TRBV3-1/TRBV3-2|TRBJ2-7|-
TGTGCCAGCAGCCAAGGGGCAAAATTCGGCTACGAGCAGTACTTC
CASSQGAKFGYEQYF
>-|TRBV6-5|TRBJ1-2|TRBD1
TGTGCCAGCAGCAGGGACAGGGCTAAGTATGGCTACACCTTC
CASSRDRAKYGYTF
>few|TRBV28|TRBJ2-7|-
TGTGCCAGCAGCCCGGGGCGGGGCGAGCAGTACTTC
CASSPGRGEQYF
>-|TRBV30|TRBJ1-2|-
TGTGCCTGGAGTCGGGGCACTAACTATGGCTACACCTTC
CAWSRGTNYGYTF
>-|TRBV7-2|TRBJ2-1|TRBD2
TGTGCCAGCAGTGCCCCGGGACTAGCACAAAATGAGCAGTTCTTC
CASSAPGLAQNEQFF
>few|TRBV5-6|TRBJ2-2|-
TGTGCCAGCAGCTTGGGACAGGTCATTACCGGGGAGCTGTTTTTT
CASSLGQVITGELFF
>-|TRBV27|TRBJ2-7|-
TGTGCCAGCAGTTTATCGATGCGGGGTAGCGCCCACTCCTACGAGCAGTACTTC
CASSLSMRGSAHSYEQYF
>-|TRBV28|TRBJ2-1|-
TGTGCCAGCAGTTTTCCGGGCCGGCAGTTCTTC
CASSFPGRQFF
>-|TRBV10-1|TRBJ1-5|TRBD1
TGCGCCAGCAGCGAGGGACAGGGGTTTCGCAATCAGCCCCAGCATTTT
CASSEGQGFRNQPQHF
>medium-sized|TRBV7-9|TRBJ1-6|TRBD1
TGTGCCAGCAGCAATCCTAAGACAGGGGGATCGTCCTATAATTCACCCCTCCACTTT
CASSNPKTGGSSYNSPLHF
>-|TRBV20-1|TRBJ2-1|-
TGCAGTGCTAGGGCGGGCGGTGAGCAGTTCTTC
CSARAGGEQFF
>-|TRBV3-1/TRBV3-2|TRBJ1-4|TRBD1
TGTGCCAGCAGACTTGGGACAGGGCGTAATGAAAAACTGTTTTTT
CASRLGTGRNEKLFF
>-|TRBV5-8|TRBJ2-3|-
TGTGCCAGCAGCACCCGCACAGATACGCAGTATTTT
CASSTRTDTQYF
>-|TRBV5-1|TRBJ1-1|-
TGCGCCAGCAGCTGGTCCGGGACCCCAGGGAACACTGAAGCTTTCTTT
CASSWSGTPGNTEAFF
>-|TRBV6-5|TRBJ1-2|-
TGTGCCAGCACCGAAGGCTATGGCTACACCTTC
CASTEGYGYTF
>once|TRBV11-3|TRBJ2-7|-
TGTGCCAGCAACGACCCGAATGACAGATTTTACGAGCAGTACTTC
CASNDPNDRFYEQYF
>-|TRBV20-1|TRBJ2-5|-
TGCAGTGCTAGTAACTATGAGACCCAGTACTTC
CSASNYETQYF
>few|TRBV2|TRBJ1-6|TRBD1
TGTGCCAGCAGCGAAGACAGGGTCGGCTTTTCACCCCTCCACTTT
CASSEDRVGFSPLHF
>-|TRBV3-1/TRBV3-2|TRBJ2-7|TRBD2
TGTGCCAGCAGCCAAGTTAAAGGACGCGGGGGGGTCGAGCAGTACTTC
CASSQVKGRGGVEQYF
>-|TRBV6-2/TRBV6-3|TRBJ1-1|-
TGTGCCAGCAGTTACAGGGGGGGTGGGACTGAAGCTTTCTTT
CASSYRGGGTEAFF
>once|TRBV20-1|TRBJ1-5|-
TGCAGTGCTAGTCTCGGACCCTCAAATCAGCCCCAGCATTTT
CSASLGPSNQPQHF
>once|TRBV7-9|TRBJ1-6|TRBD1
TGTGCCAGCAGCTCGACCGGACAGGGAGGATCACCCCTCCACTTT
CASSSTGQGGSPLHF
>-|TRBV4-3|TRBJ1-1|-
TGCGCCAGCAGCCAATCCCGGACGGGGAACACTGAAGCTTTCTTT
CASSQSRTGNTEAFF
>-|TRBV7-2|TRBJ2-7|-
TGTGCCAGCAGACTAGTGGGGAAGGCCTACGAGCAGTACTTC
CASRLVGKAYEQYF
>few|TRBV11-3|TRBJ1-3|-
TGTGCCAGCAGTCACAGAAACACCATATATTTT
CASSHRNTIYF
>-|TRBV18|TRBJ1-1|-
TGTGCCAGCTCACCAACAGGCCTGAACACTGAAGCTTTCTTT
CASSPTGLNTEAFF
>-|TRBV7-9|TRBJ2-1|TRBD2
TGTGCCAGCAGCTTAGTCGGCGGGGGGTCATCCTACAATGAGCAGTTCTTC
CASSLVGGGSSYNEQFF
>-|TRBV29-1|TRBJ1-5|-
TGCAGCGTTGAAGAACAGATTAATCAGCCCCAGCATTTT
CSVEEQINQPQHF
>-|TRBV7-2|TRBJ2-1|TRBD2
TGTGCCAGCAGCTCCCCGACTAGCGGGAGGGCAACCTACAATGAGCAGTTCTTC
CASSSPTSGRATYNEQFF
>-|TRBV6-6|TRBJ2-5|TRBD1
TGTGCCAGCAGTCTCCGGGACAGGCAAGAGACCCAGTACTTC
CASSLRDRQETQYF
>-|TRBV5-8|TRBJ1-4|TRBD1
TGTGCCAGCAGCTTAACAGGGGTTGAAAAACTGTTTTTT
CASSLTGVEKLFF
>-|TRBV9|TRBJ1-6|-
TGTGCCAGCAGCGTACAGGGTTCAGATAATTCACCCCTCCACTTT
CASSVQGSDNSPLHF
>-|TRBV19|TRBJ1-1|-
TGTGCCAGTAGTAGGGTGACAGTTATGAACACTGAAGCTTTCTTT
CASSRVTVMNTEAFF
>few|TRBV4-3|TRBJ1-2|TRBD1
TGCGCCAGCAGCCGTTATGACAGGGAAGGTGGCTACACCTTC
CASSRYDREGGYTF
>-|TRBV4-2|TRBJ1-1|-
TGTGCCAGCAGTGGGACGGTTAACACTGAAGCTTTCTTT
CASSGTVNTEAFF
>-|TRBV21-1|TRBJ1-5|-
TGTGCCAGCACCCGAGGGGATGACAGGGGTCGTCAGCCCCAGCATTTT
CASTRGDDRGRQPQHF
>-|TRBV12-3/TRBV12-4|TRBJ1-2|-
TGTGCCAGCAGAGGGCTGCGGAACTATGGCTACACCTTC
CASRGLRNYGYTF
>few|TRBV9|TRBJ1-1|TRBD1
TGTGCCAGCAGCGTAGAAGGGGGCTCTGAAGCTTTCTTT
CASSVEGGSEAFF
>-|TRBV24-1|TRBJ1-1|-
TGTGCCACCAGATCATCAGGGGTCACTGAAGCTTTCTTT
CATRSSGVTEAFF
>-|TRBV15|TRBJ1-4|-
TGTGCCACCAGCCCCCCATGGGAACGGATTAATGAAAAACTGTTTTTT
CATSPPWERINEKLFF
>-|TRBV9|TRBJ2-6|-
TGTGCCAGCAGCCCGAGAGTGGCATCTGGGGCCAACGTCCTGACTTTC
CASSPRVASGANVLTF
>-|TRBV12-5|TRBJ2-5|TRBD1
TGTGCTAGTGGTCCGAGCACGTCCCAGGGGGCCCCAGAGACCCAGTACTTC
CASGPSTSQGAPETQYF
>-|TRBV28|TRBJ2-7|-
TGTGCCAGCAGTTTATCGGAGGGGGCAGTCCACGAGCAGTACTTC
CASSLSEGAVHEQYF
>-|TRBV6-4|TRBJ1-2|TRBD1
TGTGCCAGCAGCCCCACAGGGGGTCCATATGGCTACACCTTC
CASSPTGGPYGYTF
>-|TRBV5-1|TRBJ1-1|-
TGCGCCAGCAGCTTGGCAGGCGGGGGGAACAGGGAGTCTTTCTTT
CASSLAGGGNRESFF
>-|TRBV2|TRBJ1-1|TRBD1
TGTGCCAGCACAAGAAAACAGGGGGTTACCACTGAAGCTTTCTTT
CASTRKQGVTTEAFF
>-|TRBV5-1|TRBJ2-3|TRBD2
TGCGCCAGCAGCCCAATAGCGGGAGGGAGCACAGATACGCAGTATTTT
CASSPIAGGSTDTQYF
>-|TRBV7-9|TRBJ1-1|-
TGTGCCAGCAGACGGACTGACACTGAAGCTTTCTTT
CASRRTDTEAFF
>-|TRBV20-1|TRBJ2-7|-
TGCAGTGCTAGGGCCTACGAGCAGTACTTC
CSARAYEQYF
>-|TRBV29-1|TRBJ1-1|-
TGCAGCGTTGTGGGGGATAGGACTGAAGCTTTCTTT
CSVVGDRTEAFF
>-|TRBV6-2/TRBV6-3|TRBJ1-5|-
TGTGCCAGCAGCCAGGGCGGATCCGGGACGGGAGTCAATCAGCCCCAGCATTTT
CASSQGGSGTGVNQPQHF